The clone carrying this T cell receptor (beta chain) was found a few times. Its antigen is as yet unknown. With 2 bases clipped from V and 3 bases from J, the junction kept 10 bases outside the gene matches. This CDR3 contains 17 residues. Germline CDR1 is SGHVS and CDR2 is FQNEAQ. These data are taken from a study of T cell repertoires in cytomegalovirus infection. The study, taken as a whole, reports: Ex vivo, HLA-C-restricted CMV-specific TCR beta clonotypes prevailed over the rest of the response.

TCRdb re-called the reads through MiXCR, storing one row per CDR3 protein. Of around 49,000 distinct CDR3 sequences in the sample, around 20% were seen once. The sequences come from CD8+ T cells from cultured PBMCs, collected from culture after CMV antigen stimulation. The receptor was isolated from a human donor in good health (CMV status not recorded). Some clones in this sample may be carry-over from other donors' samples. V usage is TRBV7-8 and J usage is TRBJ1-5; 7 nucleotides align to TRBD1. CDR3 nucleotide sequence: TGTGCCAGCAGCTTACTCCGACAGGGCTCCCTCAATCAGCCCCAGCATTTT. Its translation is CASSLLRQGSLNQPQHF.